These T cell receptor beta chains were read from a single sample in a study of naive and memory T cell subsets. TCRdb re-called the UMI-ligation and nested PCR reads through MiXCR, storing one row per CDR3 protein. This table holds tens of thousands of distinct CDR3 sequences, 13% found once. Sequencing used effector memory CD4+ T cells from blood. The receptors shown here come from a human donor in good health. The CDR3 runs from the conserved cysteine through the conserved F or W. D genes are given only for firm matches. Size is stated for part of the rows, as once, few or many counts, or as a class when the clone is expanded.

>TRBJ1-2|many|TRBV7-9|-
TGTGCCAGCAGCCGAGTTAACGTGGCTAACTATGGCTACACCTTC
CASSRVNVANYGYTF
>TRBJ1-2|-|TRBV11-1|TRBD1
TGTGCCAGCAGCCCTAAGGGACAGCGGGTACCCTATGGCTACACCTTC
CASSPKGQRVPYGYTF
>TRBJ1-2|many|TRBV29-1|-
TGCAGCGTTGTGCAGGGAAACTATGGCTACACCTTC
CSVVQGNYGYTF
>TRBJ1-1|many|TRBV20-1|-
TGCAGTGCTAGACCACCACATTTCGCCCAAATGAACACTGAAGCTTTCTTT
CSARPPHFAQMNTEAFF
>TRBJ2-2|few|TRBV5-1|TRBD2
TGCGCCAGCACGGCGGGGATACTAGCGGGAGTGAACACCGGGGAGCTGTTTTTT
CASTAGILAGVNTGELFF
>TRBJ2-3|-|TRBV7-8|TRBD2
TGTGCCAGCAGCTCTTCTAGCGGGATTCGCACAGATACGCAGTATTTT
CASSSSSGIRTDTQYF
>TRBJ2-7|-|TRBV27|-
TGTGCCAGCAAAGACGCTGTGGACAGCCCCTACGAGCAGTACTTC
CASKDAVDSPYEQYF
>TRBJ1-4|-|TRBV4-3|-
TGCGCCAGCAGCCAAGATCGAGTTCGGGTAAAACTGTTTTTT
CASSQDRVRVKLFF
>TRBJ2-3|few|TRBV20-1|-
TGCAGTGCTAGAGTTCCGGGGTACACAGATACGCAGTATTTT
CSARVPGYTDTQYF
>TRBJ2-3|few|TRBV5-4|-
TGTGCCAGCAGCTACAAGGGGGACACAGATACGCAGTATTTT
CASSYKGDTDTQYF
>TRBJ2-7|many|TRBV30|-
TGTGCCTGGAGTGCCATACATTACTACGAGCAGTACTTC
CAWSAIHYYEQYF
>TRBJ2-7|many|TRBV7-8|TRBD2
TGTGCCAGCAGCTCGGGACTAGCGGGAAGTTCCTACGAGCAGTACTTC
CASSSGLAGSSYEQYF
>TRBJ2-5|many|TRBV7-2|TRBD1
TGTGCCAGCAGCCCTCGGACAGGGGCGCAAGAGACCCAGTACTTC
CASSPRTGAQETQYF
>TRBJ2-6|few|TRBV12-3/TRBV12-4|-
TGTGCCAGCAGTTTAGAGGTCGGGATCGCTGGGGCCAACGTCCTGACTTTC
CASSLEVGIAGANVLTF
>TRBJ2-7|-|TRBV3-1|-
TGTGCCAGCAGCCAAACGGGACTGTACTACGAGCAGTACTTC
CASSQTGLYYEQYF
>TRBJ2-5|many|TRBV5-4|TRBD2
TGTGCCAGCAGCTTGAGACTAGCGGGAAGAGAGACCCAGTACTTC
CASSLRLAGRETQYF
>TRBJ2-1|-|TRBV6-5|-
TGTGCCAGCAGGCAGGGCAGCTCCTACAATGAGCAGTTCTTC
CASRQGSSYNEQFF
>TRBJ2-2|few|TRBV2|-
TGTGCCAGCAGTCGGTCTGGGGAGCTGTTTTTT
CASSRSGELFF
>TRBJ2-1|few|TRBV12-3/TRBV12-4|TRBD2
TGTGCCAGCAGTGCCCACACGGGACTACTGAGAAATGAGCAGTTCTTC
CASSAHTGLLRNEQFF
>TRBJ1-5|-|TRBV7-9|-
TGTGCCAGCAGCTCGGACCCGGGGCCCAATCAGCCCCAGCATTTT
CASSSDPGPNQPQHF
>TRBJ1-6|many|TRBV7-2|-
TGTGCCAGCAGCTTAGGCGGGGGCGCGGATTCACCCCTCCACTTT
CASSLGGGADSPLHF
>TRBJ1-5|medium-sized|TRBV6-1|TRBD1
TGTGCCAGCATTACAACAGGGGGCGGCAATCAGCCCCAGCATTTT
CASITTGGGNQPQHF
>TRBJ2-7|-|TRBV7-2|-
TGTGCCAGCAGCACACGGACGCTCAGTTCCTACGAGCAGTACTTC
CASSTRTLSSYEQYF
>TRBJ2-6|few|TRBV5-6|-
TGTGCCAGCAGCCCCACTGGTAGGAGGGCGAGCTCTGGGGCCAACGTCCTGACTTTC
CASSPTGRRASSGANVLTF
>TRBJ1-2|-|TRBV5-1|-
TGCGCCAGCAGCCCTACGGGGGATATCTATGGCTACACCTTC
CASSPTGDIYGYTF
>TRBJ2-7|many|TRBV5-1|-
TGCGCCAGCAGGCCGGAAACAGGGTCCCACGAGCAGTACTTC
CASRPETGSHEQYF
>TRBJ2-1|medium-sized|TRBV29-1|-
TGCAGCGTTGAACAGGGGAAGAATGAGCAGTTCTTC
CSVEQGKNEQFF
>TRBJ2-3|-|TRBV6-1|-
TGTGCCAGCAGTGAAGCGTCTAACACAGATACGCAGTATTTT
CASSEASNTDTQYF
>TRBJ2-5|-|TRBV5-4|-
TGTGCCAGCAACGACATGCAGGGGACCAAGACCCAGTACTTC
CASNDMQGTKTQYF
>TRBJ2-7|few|TRBV7-2|TRBD1
TGTGCCAGCAGCTTTTTTACCGGACAGGGCAGTGAGCAGTACTTC
CASSFFTGQGSEQYF
>TRBJ2-1|many|TRBV7-7|-
TGTGCCAGCAGCTTAGGAAGACTAGGCGCGGGTGAGCAGTTCTTC
CASSLGRLGAGEQFF
>TRBJ2-7|-|TRBV9|TRBD1
TGTGCCAGCAGCTCCCGGGGGACAGGGACCTACGAGCAGTACTTC
CASSSRGTGTYEQYF
>TRBJ2-1|few|TRBV6-1|TRBD2
TGTGCCAGCAGCACCCTAGCGGGGGCGAGCTCCTACAATGAGCAGTTCTTC
CASSTLAGASSYNEQFF
>TRBJ2-5|many|TRBV29-1|-
TGCAGCGCAGGCCGACTCCAAGAGACCCAGTACTTC
CSAGRLQETQYF
>TRBJ2-7|few|TRBV14|-
TGTGCCAGCAGCCCCTCGGCGAGTTTGGCCTACGAGCAGTACTTC
CASSPSASLAYEQYF
>TRBJ2-3|few|TRBV20-1|-
TGCAGTGCTAGAGAGGATGCCTGGCCCGCAGATACGCAGTATTTT
CSAREDAWPADTQYF
>TRBJ1-6|many|TRBV27|-
TGTGCCAGCAGTTTCCTTAGAGGACCCCTCCACTTT
CASSFLRGPLHF
>TRBJ2-2|-|TRBV7-3|TRBD2
TGTGCCAGCAGCTTAAGTCCTAGCGGGAACACCGGGGAGCTGTTTTTT
CASSLSPSGNTGELFF
>TRBJ1-1|-|TRBV19|-
TGTGCCAGTACCCAATCCGGCCGGGGGGGCACTGAAGCTTTCTTT
CASTQSGRGGTEAFF
>TRBJ2-3|many|TRBV20-1|TRBD1
TGCAGTGCTAGTAGTTCCGGGACAGGGATTCGAAATACGCAGTATTTT
CSASSSGTGIRNTQYF
>TRBJ2-3|-|TRBV6-1|TRBD2
TGTGCCAGCAGTGAAGCGCTTCGGGGGGTGACAGATACGCAGTATTTT
CASSEALRGVTDTQYF
>TRBJ2-3|many|TRBV28|-
TGTGCCAGCAGTTTCCGGGCCCGGTGGGGGCACACAGATACGCAGTATTTT
CASSFRARWGHTDTQYF
>TRBJ2-1|-|TRBV19|-
TGTGCCACCCCAGACGGGAAGGGTGAGCAGTTCTTC
CATPDGKGEQFF
>TRBJ2-1|few|TRBV11-2|-
TGTGCCAGCAGCTTAGACATCATGGAGGGGGCAAAATCCTACAATGAGCAGTTCTTC
CASSLDIMEGAKSYNEQFF
>TRBJ1-1|few|TRBV9|-
TGTGCCAGCAGCGCCGCCGGGGCTCTATTGAACACTGAAGCTTTCTTT
CASSAAGALLNTEAFF
>TRBJ2-5|few|TRBV5-1|TRBD1
TGCGCCAGCAGCTGGGACAGCACGACCCAGTACTTC
CASSWDSTTQYF
>TRBJ2-3|many|TRBV27|TRBD1
TGTGCCAGCAGTTCTAAACGGGACAGAATTATTACAGATACGCAGTATTTT
CASSSKRDRIITDTQYF
>TRBJ1-3|-|TRBV27|-
TGTGCCAGCTATACCTTAGGGGGAAACACCATATATTTT
CASYTLGGNTIYF
>TRBJ2-1|many|TRBV6-5|-
TGTGCCAGCAGGACTAGGGGCACCTACAATGAGCAGTTCTTC
CASRTRGTYNEQFF
>TRBJ2-3|-|TRBV20-1|-
TGCAGTGCTAAACCGGGACCATACACAGATACGCAGTATTTT
CSAKPGPYTDTQYF
>TRBJ1-4|many|TRBV10-3|-
TGTGCCATCAGACCAGACGGGAATAATGAAAAACTGTTTTTT
CAIRPDGNNEKLFF
>TRBJ2-7|-|TRBV20-1|-
TGCAGTGCGCAACCGCGTCGAGGGGTCTATTACGAGCAGTACTTC
CSAQPRRGVYYEQYF
>TRBJ2-5|-|TRBV5-5|-
TGTGCCAGCCTCCCTGGAATGGACCTCGGGGAGACCCAGTACTTC
CASLPGMDLGETQYF
>TRBJ2-1|-|TRBV2|-
TGTGCCAGCCTTAACCAGCGGCAGTACAATGAGCAGTTCTTC
CASLNQRQYNEQFF
>TRBJ1-5|-|TRBV4-1|-
TGCGCCAGCAGCCAAGAAGAGGTCAGAAGCAATCAGCCCCAGCATTTT
CASSQEEVRSNQPQHF
>TRBJ2-7|few|TRBV7-2|-
TGTGCCAGCAGCCAAACACGGGGCTACGAGCAGTACTTC
CASSQTRGYEQYF
>TRBJ1-3|few|TRBV10-3|-
TGTGCCATCAAACCTCCACGGGCTGGAAACACCATATATTTT
CAIKPPRAGNTIYF
>TRBJ1-6|few|TRBV19|-
TGTGCCAGTAGTCTCCGGGACGGCTATAATTCACCCCTCCACTTT
CASSLRDGYNSPLHF
>TRBJ2-5|-|TRBV20-1|-
TGCAGTGCTAGCACAGGTCAAGAGACCCAGTACTTC
CSASTGQETQYF
>TRBJ2-1|-|TRBV12-3/TRBV12-4|-
TGTGCCAGCACCCCGAGGGGAAGTGAGCAGTTCTTC
CASTPRGSEQFF